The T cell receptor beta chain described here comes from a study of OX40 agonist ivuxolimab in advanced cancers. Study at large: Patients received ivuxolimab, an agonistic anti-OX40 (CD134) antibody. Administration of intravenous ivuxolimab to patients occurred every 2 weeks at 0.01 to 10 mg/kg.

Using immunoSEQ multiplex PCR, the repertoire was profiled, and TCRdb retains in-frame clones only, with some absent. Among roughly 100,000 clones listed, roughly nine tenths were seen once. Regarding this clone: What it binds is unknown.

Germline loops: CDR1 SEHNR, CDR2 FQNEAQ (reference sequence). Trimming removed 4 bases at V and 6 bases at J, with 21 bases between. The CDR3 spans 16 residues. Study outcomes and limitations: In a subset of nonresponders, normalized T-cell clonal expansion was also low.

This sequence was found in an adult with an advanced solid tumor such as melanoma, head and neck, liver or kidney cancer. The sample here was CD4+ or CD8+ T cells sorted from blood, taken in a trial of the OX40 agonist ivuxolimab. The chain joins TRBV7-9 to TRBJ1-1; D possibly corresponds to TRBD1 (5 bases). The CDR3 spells CASSSSGGSVEAEAFF. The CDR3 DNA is TGTGCCAGCAGCTCGAGTGGGGGTTCCGTGGAGGCTGAAGCTTTCTTT.